This T cell receptor beta chain was identified in a study of blood T cells in healthy people across ages. Each sample yielded at least 6 million isolated PBMCs. A sample-barcoded 5' primer and a J-beta primer mix were used in a second PCR of roughly 6 to 11 cycles. TCRdb re-called the 5' RACE reads with MiXCR, one entry per CDR3 protein. The data contain 1.5 million to 2 million distinct CDR3 sequences, about 30% of them seen just once; the ten biggest clones take up less than 9.5%. A note on this clonotype: Its antigen remains unidentified.

This CDR3 has 15 amino acids. Germline CDR1 reads MNHEY; CDR2 reads SVGEGT. With 2 bases clipped from V and 7 bases from J, the junction kept 11 bases outside the gene matches. Regarding the study as a whole: A greater number of naive CD4+ cells and higher diversity distinguished long-lived donors from aged donors.

The origin of this receptor is a woman in her 30s in good health. The chain links TRBV6-2 or TRBV6-3 to TRBJ2-7, with TRBD1 matching 7 bases. Sequencing was done on a sample of blood. The CDR3: CASSYARTGFGEQYF. For the CDR3, the DNA is TGTGCCAGCAGTTACGCAAGGACAGGTTTTGGGGAGCAGTACTTC.